Sequencing of this TCR beta chain was carried out in a study of siplizumab effects on memory and regulatory T cells. As for this clone: Its antigen is currently unknown.

Here immunoSEQ multiplex PCR was the method, and the copy in TCRdb shows in-frame clones only, minus some. The table records around 100,000 clones, about 91% of them present only once. General study results and limits: Suppressive capability of dividing Tregs from siplizumab cultures went unverified. Proliferating clones, CD4+ or CD8+, lacked an assignable naive or memory phenotype in roughly 80-95% of cases.

With 1 base removed from V and 4 bases from J, the gap between germline ends came to 3 bases. CDR3 length: 12 residues. In germline, CDR1 is SEHNR, CDR2 FQNEAQ (reference sequence). What was sequenced was Tregs sorted from blood. The receptor was derived from a human donor in good health. The V call is TRBV7-9, the J call TRBJ2-3; D remains ambiguous. CDR3 amino acids: CASSLVSDTQYF. The CDR3 region has the DNA TGTGCCAGCAGCTTAGTTTCAGATACGCAGTATTTT. The variable domain in full, with the rest retrieved from reference TRBV7-9 and TRBJ2-3, is DTGVSQNPRHKITKRGQNVTFRCDPISEHNRLYWYRQTLGQGPEFLTYFQNEAQLEKSRLLSDRFSAERPKGSFSTLEIQRTEQGDSAMYLCASSLVSDTQYFGPGTRLTVL.